This entry concerns a single T cell receptor (beta chain). Its cognate antigen is unknown. The CDR3 extends over 11 amino acids. Trimming took off 3 bases at V and 9 bases at J, with 11 bases between the two ends. Germline values: CDR1 DFQATT, CDR2 SNEGSKA (reference sequence). The data stem from a study of vaccination effects on CD4 cells after COVID-19. Study-level background: ViraFEST used viral peptide pools to expand antigen-specific CD4+ T cells before sequencing.

Sequencing was performed with immunoSEQ multiplex PCR; in TCRdb, only in-frame clones are kept and a portion is missing. The data contain 45,000 to 60,000 clones, about 76% of them singletons. With around ten days of culture completed, CD4+ T cells were isolated. This receptor was obtained from a human donor who had a prior SARS-CoV-2 infection. The chain is built from TRBV20-1 and TRBJ1-2; D not certain. The input for sequencing was CD4+ T cells from PBMCs cultured without peptide, taken before COVID-19 vaccination. The CDR3 protein is CSASEGHRYTF. In nucleotides, the CDR3 is TGCAGTGCTAGTGAAGGTCATCGCTACACCTTC.